The TCR beta chain described here comes from a study of human T cells and chemical hapten exposure. Trimming pared 5 bases from V and 1 base from J, leaving 15 bases between. This CDR3 contains 15 residues. CDR1 is MNHEY and CDR2 is SMNVEV in the germline V gene (reference sequence). This clonotype has ten or more counts. One entry per CDR3 protein, called by TCRdb with MiXCR from the RACE reads. The sample records around 300,000 distinct CDR3 sequences, roughly 6.9% being singletons. Time point given: patch test 1, 2 weeks after DPC sensitization. Treatment specified: therapeutic diphenylcyclopropenone sensitization with weekly scalp DPC.

The sequenced sample was whole blood, obtained in connection with sensitization to the hapten diphenylcyclopropenone (DPC). The V gene is TRBV27, the J gene TRBJ2-7; weak D call: TRBD2 (5 bases). The receptor's source is a woman aged 18-30 years with alopecia areata. Some clones in this sample may be carry-over from other donors' samples. CDR3 sequence: CASSPNEGGSYEQYF. DNA of the CDR3: TGTGCCAGCAGTCCAAATGAGGGCGGGTCCTACGAGCAGTACTTC.